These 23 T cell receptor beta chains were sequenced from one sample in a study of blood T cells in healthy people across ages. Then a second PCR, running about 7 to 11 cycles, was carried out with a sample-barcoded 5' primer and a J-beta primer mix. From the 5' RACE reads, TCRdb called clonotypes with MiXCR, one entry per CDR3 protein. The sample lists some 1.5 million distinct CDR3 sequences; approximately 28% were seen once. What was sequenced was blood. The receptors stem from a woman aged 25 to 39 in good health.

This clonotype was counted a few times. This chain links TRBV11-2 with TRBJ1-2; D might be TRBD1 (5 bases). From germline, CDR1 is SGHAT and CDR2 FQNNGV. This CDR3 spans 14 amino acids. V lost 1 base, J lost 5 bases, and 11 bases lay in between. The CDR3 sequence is CASSLVRGSYGYTF. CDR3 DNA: TGTGCCAGCAGCTTAGTTCGGGGCTCGTATGGCTACACCTTC.

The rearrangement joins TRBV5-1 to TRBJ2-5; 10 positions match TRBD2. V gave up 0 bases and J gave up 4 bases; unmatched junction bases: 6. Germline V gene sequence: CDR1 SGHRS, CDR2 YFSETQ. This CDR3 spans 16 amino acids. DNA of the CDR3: TGCGCCAGCAGCTTGGATGTAGCGGGGGGTGGAGAGACCCAGTACTTC. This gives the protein CASSLDVAGGGETQYF.

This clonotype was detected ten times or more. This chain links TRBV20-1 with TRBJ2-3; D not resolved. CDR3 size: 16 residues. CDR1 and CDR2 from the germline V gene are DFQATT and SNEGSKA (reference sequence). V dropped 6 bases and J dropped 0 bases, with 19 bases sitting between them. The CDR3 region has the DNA TGCAGTGCCGACGCAAGCCCCGACCTGAGCACAGATACGCAGTATTTT. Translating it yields CSADASPDLSTDTQYF.

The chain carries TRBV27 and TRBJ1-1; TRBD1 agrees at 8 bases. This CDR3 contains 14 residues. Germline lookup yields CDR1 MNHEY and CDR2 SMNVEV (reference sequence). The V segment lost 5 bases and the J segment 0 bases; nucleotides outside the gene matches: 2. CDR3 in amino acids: CASSTRGLNTEAFF. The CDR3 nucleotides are TGTGCCAGCAGTACCAGGGGGCTGAACACTGAAGCTTTCTTT.

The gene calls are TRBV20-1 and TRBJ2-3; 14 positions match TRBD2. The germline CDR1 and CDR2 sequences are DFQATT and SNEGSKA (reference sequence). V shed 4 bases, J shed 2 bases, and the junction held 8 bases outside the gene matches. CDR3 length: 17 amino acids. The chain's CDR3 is CSANGLAGGLPTDTQYF. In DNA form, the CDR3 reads TGCAGTGCTAATGGACTAGCGGGGGGCCTCCCCACAGATACGCAGTATTTT.

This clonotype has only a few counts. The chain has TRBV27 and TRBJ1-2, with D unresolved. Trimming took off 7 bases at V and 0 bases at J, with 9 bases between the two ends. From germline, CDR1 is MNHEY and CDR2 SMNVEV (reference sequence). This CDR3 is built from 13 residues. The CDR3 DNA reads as TGTGCCAGCACCAACCTCCCTAACTATGGCTACACCTTC. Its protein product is CASTNLPNYGYTF.

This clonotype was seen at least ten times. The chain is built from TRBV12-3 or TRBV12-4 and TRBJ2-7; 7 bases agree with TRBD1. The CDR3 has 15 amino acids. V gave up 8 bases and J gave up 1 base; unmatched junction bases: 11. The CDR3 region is CASRFGPGQSYEQYF. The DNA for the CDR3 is TGTGCCAGCCGATTCGGACCGGGACAGTCCTACGAGCAGTACTTC.

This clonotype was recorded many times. CDR3 DNA sequence: TGTGCCAGCAGTTCCCGTCAGGGGGCGAACCACGAGCAGTACTTC. The encoded protein is CASSSRQGANHEQYF. The chain recombines TRBV28 with TRBJ2-7; 8 bases fit TRBD1. This CDR3 contains 15 residues. Losses at the gene ends were 4 bases for V and 5 bases for J; bases not matched to a gene: 10. Germline V CDR1 and CDR2: MDHEN, SYDVKM.

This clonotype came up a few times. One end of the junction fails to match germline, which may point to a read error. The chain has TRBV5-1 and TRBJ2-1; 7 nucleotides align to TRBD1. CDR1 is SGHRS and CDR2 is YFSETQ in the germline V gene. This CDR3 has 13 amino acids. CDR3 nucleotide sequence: TGCGCCAGCAGCTTGAGACAGGGAAATGGGCAGTTCTTC. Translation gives CASSLRQGNGQFF.

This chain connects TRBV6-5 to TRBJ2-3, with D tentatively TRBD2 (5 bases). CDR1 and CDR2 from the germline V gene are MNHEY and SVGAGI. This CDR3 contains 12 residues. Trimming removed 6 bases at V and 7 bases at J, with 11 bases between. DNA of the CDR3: TGTGCCAGCAGCCGCGGGCCGTATACGCAGTATTTT. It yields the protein CASSRGPYTQYF.

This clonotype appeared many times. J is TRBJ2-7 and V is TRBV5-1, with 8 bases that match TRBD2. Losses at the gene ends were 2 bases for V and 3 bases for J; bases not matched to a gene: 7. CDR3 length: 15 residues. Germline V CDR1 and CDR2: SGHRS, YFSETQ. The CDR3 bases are TGCGCCAGCAGCTTCGGACTAGCTTCCGTCTACGAGCAGTACTTC. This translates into CASSFGLASVYEQYF.

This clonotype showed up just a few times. CDR3 protein: CASSKTGPNSGANVLTF. As DNA, the CDR3 is TGTGCCAGCAGCAAAACAGGGCCTAACTCTGGGGCCAACGTCCTGACTTTC. This chain links TRBV6-1 with TRBJ2-6; D may be TRBD1 (6 bases). The CDR3 is 17 amino acids. V lost 6 bases, J lost 0 bases, and 15 bases lay in between. CDR1 is MNHNS and CDR2 is SASEGT in the germline V gene.

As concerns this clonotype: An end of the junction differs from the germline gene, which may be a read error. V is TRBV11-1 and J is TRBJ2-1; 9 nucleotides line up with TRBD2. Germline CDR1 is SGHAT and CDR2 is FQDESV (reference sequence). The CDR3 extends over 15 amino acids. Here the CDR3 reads CTSSLGGGARNEQFF. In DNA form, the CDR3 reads TGTACCAGCAGCTTAGGCGGGGGGGCCCGTAATGAGCAGTTCTTC. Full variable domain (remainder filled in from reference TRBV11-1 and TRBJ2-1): EAEVAQSPRYKITEKSQAVAFWCDPISGHATLYWYRQILGQGPELLVQFQDESVVDDSQLPKDRFSAERLKGVDSTLKIQPAELGDSAMYLCTSSLGGGARNEQFFGPGTRLTVL.

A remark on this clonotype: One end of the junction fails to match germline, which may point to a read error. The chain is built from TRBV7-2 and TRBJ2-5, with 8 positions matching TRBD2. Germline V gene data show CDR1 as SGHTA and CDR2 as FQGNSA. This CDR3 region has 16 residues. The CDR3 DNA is TGTGCCAGCAGCCAAAGCGGGGGCACTAGCACAGATACGCAGTGCTTC. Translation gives CASSQSGGTSTDTQCF.

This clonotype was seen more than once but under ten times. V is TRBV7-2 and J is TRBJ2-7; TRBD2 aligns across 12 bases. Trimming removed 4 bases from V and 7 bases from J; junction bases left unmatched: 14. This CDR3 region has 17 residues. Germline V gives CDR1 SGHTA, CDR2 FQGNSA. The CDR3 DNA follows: TGTGCCAGCAGCTCCAGACTAGCGGGAGAAATCTACAATGAGCAGTACTTC. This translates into CASSSRLAGEIYNEQYF.

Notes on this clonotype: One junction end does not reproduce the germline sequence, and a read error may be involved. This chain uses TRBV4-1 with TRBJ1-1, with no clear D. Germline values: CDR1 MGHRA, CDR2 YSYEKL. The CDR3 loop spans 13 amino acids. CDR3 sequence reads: CTSSARMNTEAFF. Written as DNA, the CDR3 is TGCACCAGCAGCGCCCGGATGAACACTGAAGCTTTCTTT.

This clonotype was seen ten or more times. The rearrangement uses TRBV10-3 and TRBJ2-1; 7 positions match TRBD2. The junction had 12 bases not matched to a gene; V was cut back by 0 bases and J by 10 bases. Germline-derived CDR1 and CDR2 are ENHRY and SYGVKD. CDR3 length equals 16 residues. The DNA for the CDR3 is TGTGCCATCAGTGAGTCGATAGGCGGGAGTACGCCAGAGCAGTTCTTC. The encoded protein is CAISESIGGSTPEQFF.

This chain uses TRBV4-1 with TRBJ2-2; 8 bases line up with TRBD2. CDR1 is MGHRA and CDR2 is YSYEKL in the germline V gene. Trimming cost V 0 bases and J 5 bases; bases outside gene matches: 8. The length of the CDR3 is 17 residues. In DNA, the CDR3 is TGCGCCAGCAGCCAAGACTCCAGCGGGGGTTGGACCGGGGAGCTGTTTTTT. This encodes CASSQDSSGGWTGELFF.

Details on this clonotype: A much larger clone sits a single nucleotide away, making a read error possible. The CDR3 spells CASSPLNRDTQYF. The CDR3 DNA reads TGTGCCAGCAGCCCGCTAAACCGAGATACGCAGTATTTT. The chain employs TRBV7-9 and TRBJ2-3; no firm D call. The CDR3 is made up of 13 amino acids. Germline V gene sequence: CDR1 SEHNR, CDR2 FQNEAQ (reference sequence). Trimming cost V 5 bases and J 5 bases, with 11 bases left between them.

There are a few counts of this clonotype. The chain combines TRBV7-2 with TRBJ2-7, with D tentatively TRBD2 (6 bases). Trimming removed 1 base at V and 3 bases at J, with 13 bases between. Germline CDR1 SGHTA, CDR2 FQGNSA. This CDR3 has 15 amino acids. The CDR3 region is CASSLGVGGFYEQYF. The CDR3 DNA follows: TGTGCCAGCAGCTTAGGGGTGGGGGGATTCTACGAGCAGTACTTC.

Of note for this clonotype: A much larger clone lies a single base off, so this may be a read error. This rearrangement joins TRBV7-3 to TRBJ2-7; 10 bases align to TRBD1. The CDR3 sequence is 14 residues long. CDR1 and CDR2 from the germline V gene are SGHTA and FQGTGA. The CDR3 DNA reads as TGTGCCGGCAGCTCCGGGACAGGGGAACACGAGCAGTACTTC. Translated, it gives CAGSSGTGEHEQYF.

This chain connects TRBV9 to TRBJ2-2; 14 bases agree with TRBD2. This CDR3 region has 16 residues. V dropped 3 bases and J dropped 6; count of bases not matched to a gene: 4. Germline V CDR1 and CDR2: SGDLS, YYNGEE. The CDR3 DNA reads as TGTGCCAGCAGCGCGGGACTAGCGGGAGTCGCCGGGGAGCTGTTTTTT. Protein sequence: CASSAGLAGVAGELFF.

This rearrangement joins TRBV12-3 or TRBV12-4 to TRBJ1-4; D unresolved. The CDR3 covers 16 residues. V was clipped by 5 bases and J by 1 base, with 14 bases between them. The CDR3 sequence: CASSPCGPETNEKLFF. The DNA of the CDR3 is TGTGCCAGCAGTCCTTGCGGACCGGAAACTAATGAAAAACTGTTTTTT.